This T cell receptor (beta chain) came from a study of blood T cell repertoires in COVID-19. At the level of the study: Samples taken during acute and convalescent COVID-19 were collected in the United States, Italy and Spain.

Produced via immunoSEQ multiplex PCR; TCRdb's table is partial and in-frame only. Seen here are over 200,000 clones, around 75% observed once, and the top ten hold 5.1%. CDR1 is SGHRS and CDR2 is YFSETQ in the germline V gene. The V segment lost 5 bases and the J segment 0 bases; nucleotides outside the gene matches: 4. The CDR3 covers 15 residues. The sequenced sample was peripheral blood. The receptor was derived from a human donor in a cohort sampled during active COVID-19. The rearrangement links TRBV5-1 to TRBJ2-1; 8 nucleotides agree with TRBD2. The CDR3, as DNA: TGCGCCAGCAGTCGTCGGGAGGGCTCCTACAATGAGCAGTTCTTC. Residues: CASSRREGSYNEQFF.